These 14 T cell receptor beta chains were sequenced from one sample in a study of blood T cell repertoires in COVID-19. Sequenced by immunoSEQ multiplex PCR; TCRdb stores in-frame clones only, minus some. The table records some 42,000 clones, approximately 92% of them present only once. The sample taken for sequencing was peripheral blood. The receptors shown here come from a man aged 25 to 45 with active or convalescent COVID-19.

The J gene is TRBJ1-2, the V gene TRBV6-5; no firm D call. Per germline, CDR1 MNHEY and CDR2 SVGAGI. The CDR3 totals 13 residues. The V gene lost 8 bases and the J gene lost 4 bases, with 14 bases spanning the gap. For the CDR3, the DNA is TGTGCCAGCGGCCCGCAGCGTCTCTATGGCTACACCTTC. Translation: CASGPQRLYGYTF.

The gene calls are TRBV6-5 and TRBJ2-7; 8 bases agree with TRBD2. Looked up from germline, CDR1 is MNHEY and CDR2 is SVGAGI. Trimming cost V 7 bases and J 3 bases; bases outside gene matches: 8. This CDR3 contains 14 residues. The DNA of the CDR3 is TGTGCCAGCAAGAACGGGGGGGCCGACTACGAGCAGTACTTC. This sequence encodes CASKNGGADYEQYF.

V gene TRBV3-1 (or the pseudogene TRBV3-2) combines with J gene TRBJ1-1, with D possibly being TRBD1 (6 bases). V shed 4 bases and J shed 5 bases, with 17 bases lying between them. Germline CDR1 is LGHDT and CDR2 is YNNKEL (reference sequence). This CDR3 is built from 15 residues. In nucleotides, the CDR3 is TGTGCCAGCAGCCCGGGAGGGGGGGGACGGACTGAAGCTTTCTTT. Protein sequence: CASSPGGGGRTEAFF.

V gene TRBV10-2 combines with J gene TRBJ1-2; possibly TRBD1 for D (6 bases). The length of the CDR3 is 14 residues. CDR1 and CDR2 (germline): WSHSY, SAAADI. V lost 6 bases, J lost 4 bases, and 15 bases lay in between. The CDR3 sequence is CASREGGSLYGYTF. CDR3 DNA sequence: TGCGCCAGCAGGGAAGGGGGTTCCCTCTATGGCTACACCTTC.

The rearrangement links TRBV2 to TRBJ1-2; 11 bases match TRBD1. J gave up 4 bases and V 4 bases, and 2 bases lay outside the gene matches. The CDR3 is 14 residues long. Germline CDR1 and CDR2: SNHLY and FYNNEI. The CDR3 nucleotides are TGTGCCAGCAGTGGGGACAGGGGGGCCTATGGCTACACCTTC. Its protein product is CASSGDRGAYGYTF.

V and J are TRBV2 and TRBJ1-1, with a weak D call TRBD1 (5 bases). In germline, CDR1 is SNHLY, CDR2 FYNNEI. The CDR3 spans 13 residues. V was pared by 5 bases and J by 1 base, with 8 bases between. CDR3 nucleotides: TGTGCCAGCAGTCAACAGGAGAACACTGAAGCTTTCTTT. Translated, it gives CASSQQENTEAFF. The full variable domain, its missing parts supplied by reference TRBV2 and TRBJ1-1, is EPEVTQTPSHQVTQMGQEVILRCVPISNHLYFYWYRQILGQKVEFLVSFYNNEISEKSEIFDDQFSVERPDGSNFTLKIRSTKLEDSAMYFCASSQQENTEAFFGQGTRLTVV.

This clone has a handful of counts. The chain uses TRBV2 and TRBJ2-7; no firm D call. Germline V gives CDR1 SNHLY, CDR2 FYNNEI. The CDR3 length is 14 residues. Trimming stripped 8 bases from V and 0 bases from J, with 14 bases between. CDR3 coding DNA: TGTGCCAGCCTTTGGCCACAGAGCTCCTACGAGCAGTACTTC. Residues: CASLWPQSSYEQYF.

The chain couples TRBV27 to TRBJ2-3; TRBD1 might be the D (5 bases). Germline lookup yields CDR1 MNHEY and CDR2 SMNVEV (reference sequence). The CDR3 consists of 15 residues. The V end was cut by 5 bases, the J end by 0 bases, with 12 bases between. In DNA form, the CDR3 reads TGTGCCAGCAGTAACAGGTATCCTAGCACAGATACGCAGTATTTT. Protein product: CASSNRYPSTDTQYF.

V usage is TRBV24-1 and J usage is TRBJ2-5; TRBD2 agrees at 10 bases. Losses at the gene ends were 7 bases for V and 4 bases for J; bases not matched to a gene: 2. Germline V gives CDR1 KGHDR, CDR2 SFDVKD. The CDR3 runs 13 residues. The CDR3 spells CATSVAGGETQYF. CDR3 bases: TGTGCCACCAGCGTAGCGGGAGGAGAGACCCAGTACTTC.

V usage is TRBV3-1 (or the pseudogene TRBV3-2) and J usage is TRBJ2-7; 12 bases fit TRBD2. Per germline, CDR1 LGHDT and CDR2 YNNKEL (reference sequence). The CDR3 has 17 residues. The J segment lost 6 bases and the V segment lost 8 bases, leaving 17 bases of the junction unmatched. For the CDR3, the DNA is TGTGCCAGCGCCGCGTTTGCTAGCGGGGGGGTTTTTCCCGAGCAGTACGTC. Protein sequence: CASAAFASGGVFPEQYV.

This chain uses TRBV7-9 with TRBJ2-7, with a possible D match to TRBD1 (6 bases). The germline V gene encodes CDR1 SEHNR and CDR2 FQNEAQ (reference sequence). CDR3 length equals 13 residues. The ends were cut back, 5 bases at V and 4 bases at J, with 12 bases in the middle. The CDR3: CASSTGSAYEQYF. The CDR3, as DNA: TGTGCCAGCAGCACAGGGTCTGCATACGAGCAGTACTTC.

The chain has TRBV7-6 and TRBJ2-1, with 10 bases that match TRBD2. The CDR3 runs 20 residues. Germline lookup yields CDR1 SGHVS and CDR2 FNYEAQ. The ends lost 1 base at V and 1 base at J; junction bases unmatched: 13. DNA of the CDR3: TGTGCCAGCAGCTTAGTTTCCAGCGGGAGGGCCAAGGCGTCCTACAATGAGCAGTTCTTC. Translated, it gives CASSLVSSGRAKASYNEQFF. The entire variable domain, with the rest obtained from reference TRBV7-6 and TRBJ2-1, is as follows: GAGVSQSPRYKVTKRGQDVALRCDPISGHVSLYWYRQALGQGPEFLTYFNYEAQQDKSGLPNDRFSAERPEGSISTLTIQRTEQRDSAMYRCASSLVSSGRAKASYNEQFFGPGTRLTVL.

The chain employs TRBV7-9 and TRBJ2-1; 8 nucleotides align to TRBD1. With 5 bases clipped from V and 3 bases from J, the junction kept 6 bases outside the gene matches. CDR1 and CDR2 from the germline V gene are SEHNR and FQNEAQ (reference sequence). This CDR3 contains 15 residues. In DNA form, the CDR3 reads TGTGCCAGCAGCCCTCGACAGGGGATCTACAATGAGCAGTTCTTC. This sequence encodes CASSPRQGIYNEQFF.

V and J are TRBV7-9 and TRBJ1-5, with 9 bases aligning to TRBD1. The CDR3 totals 15 residues. Germline V gene data show CDR1 as SEHNR and CDR2 as FQNEAQ (reference sequence). V was pared by 1 base and J by 5 bases, with 3 bases of the junction left unmatched. In DNA, the CDR3 is TGTGCCAGCAGCTTAGAAGGGACAGGGCATCAGCCCCAGCATTTT. It codes for CASSLEGTGHQPQHF. Based on the CDR3 plus reference TRBV7-9 and TRBJ1-5, the full variable domain is DTGVSQNPRHKITKRGQNVTFRCDPISEHNRLYWYRQTLGQGPEFLTYFQNEAQLEKSRLLSDRFSAERPKGSFSTLEIQRTEQGDSAMYLCASSLEGTGHQPQHFGDGTRLSIL.